What follows is one T cell receptor beta chain and its context. This clone's antigen is unknown. Base-call qualities are not available, and no considerably larger clone is one nucleotide away. Genomic DNA was isolated from the sorted cells so that the TCRbeta CDR3 region could be sequenced. The immunoSEQ Assay was used for sequencing of TCRbeta CDR3 regions. TCRdb holds this immuneACCESS table with in-frame rearrangements only. Some clones are missing; in checked studies, unresolved V genes explain under half, and the rest has no known cause. The sample has 55,000 to 60,000 clones on record, approximately 80% of them singletons. Around 0.71% of the sample rests with the top ten. The sample comes from a study of OX40 agonist ivuxolimab in advanced cancers. Background for the entire study: Ivuxolimab was a fully human IgG2 agonistic monoclonal antibody targeting the costimulatory receptor OX40 (CD134). Intravenous ivuxolimab was administered to patients every 2 weeks at six dose levels: 0.01, 0.1, 0.3, 1.5, 3 and 10 mg/kg. Among the 50 to 55 dose-escalation patients, around 19 had hepatocellular carcinoma, around 15 melanoma, 9 renal cell carcinoma and 9 head and neck cancer. The dose-escalation cohort was roughly 80% male with a mean age of about 58 years, ranging from 23 to 79. Prior anti-PD-1, anti-PD-L1 or anti-CTLA-4 therapy was permitted, and 35% to 40% of dose-escalation patients had received checkpoint inhibitors. Partial responses were achieved by three dose-escalation patients, of whom one had hepatocellular carcinoma and two had cutaneous melanoma. The point of sequencing TCRbeta in the periphery was to test whether ivuxolimab changed TCR sequence diversity and drove clonal T-cell expansion. The paper describes the monotherapy dose-escalation part (N ≈ 49 patients) of the phase I trial of ivuxolimab. Beyond this particular receptor, the publication reports: At doses of 0.1 to 3.0 mg/kg, clonal expansion of both CD4+ and CD8+ blood T cells was observed from baseline to week 6. Partial responders in the 0.1-3.0 mg/kg groups had among the lowest normalized peripheral clonal expansion, especially among CD8+ T cells. Low levels of normalized T-cell clonal expansion were also shown by some nonresponding patients. The antigen specificity of the peripheral T cells that underwent clonal expansion was not determined. On average, CD8+ T cells showed more expanded clones than CD4+ T cells after ivuxolimab.

From the cysteine up to the phenylalanine, the CDR3 has a length of 16 residues. Solely the CDR3 DNA is kept, with 48 bases framed from the first base. V ends up 7 bases short and J 3 bases short, with an unmatched junction base count of 12. As encoded in the germline V gene, CDR1 is SGDLS while CDR2 is YYNGEE. Patients with autoimmune disease history or receiving systemic immunosuppression were excluded from the trial. Peripheral blood for TCR sequencing was drawn from every dose cohort at baseline, at cycle 4 day 1 and at cycle 7 day 1. The samples were taken from a phase I, first-in-human, multicenter, open-label dose-escalation trial of ivuxolimab. Adults with locally advanced or metastatic melanoma, renal cell carcinoma, hepatocellular carcinoma or head and neck squamous cell carcinoma were enrolled in the trial. Before TCR sequencing, CD4+ T cells and CD8+ T cells were sorted from peripheral blood as separate populations.

The specimen was CD4+ or CD8+ T cells sorted from blood, collected in a trial of the OX40 agonist ivuxolimab. The chain was built from TRBV9 and TRBJ1-3; TRBD1 aligns with 8 central bases. This receptor was taken from an adult with an advanced solid tumor such as melanoma, head and neck, liver or kidney cancer. At the DNA level, the sequence is TGTGCCAGCGGAAGGGGGCAGGGGGCCGGTGGAAACACCATATATTTT. Translated, it reads CASGRGQGAGGNTIYF.